The clone carrying this T cell receptor (beta chain) has just a few counts. As yet, its antigen is unknown. The TCR alpha and TCR beta cDNA libraries, bearing sample barcodes and UMIs, were generated by 5'RACE using constant-segment primers. A single record per CDR3 protein comes from TCRdb applying MiXCR to the 5' RACE reads. This table has a few hundred thousand distinct CDR3 sequences, 20% to 25% appearing once. The data originate from a study of T-cell memory formation after mild COVID-19. V was pared by 2 bases and J by 4 bases, with 19 bases between. This CDR3 contains 17 residues. Study-level points and caveats: Among CD4+ contracting clones, most were CM and EM, and CD8+ ones EMRA.

This sequence originates from an adult woman who had mild COVID-19 (a few samples of this study predate the infection). Cell type and time point are not known. V and J are TRBV12-3 or TRBV12-4 and TRBJ2-3; possibly TRBD2 for D (7 bases). Sequencing was carried out using PBMCs or a T cell subset sorted from them (not recorded which). Written as DNA, the CDR3 is TGTGCCAGCAGTTTATTCCTGGGAGGGGGGGCCCCAGATACGCAGTATTTT. It specifies CASSLFLGGGAPDTQYF.